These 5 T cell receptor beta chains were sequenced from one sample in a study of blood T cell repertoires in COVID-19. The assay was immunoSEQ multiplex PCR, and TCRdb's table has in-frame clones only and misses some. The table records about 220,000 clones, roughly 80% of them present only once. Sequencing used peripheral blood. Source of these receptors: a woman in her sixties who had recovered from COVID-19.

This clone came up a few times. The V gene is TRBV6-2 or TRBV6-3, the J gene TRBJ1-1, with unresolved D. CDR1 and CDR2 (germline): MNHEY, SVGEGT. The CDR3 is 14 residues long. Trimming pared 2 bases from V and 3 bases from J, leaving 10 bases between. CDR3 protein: CASSYVYGDTEAFF. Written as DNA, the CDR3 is TGTGCCAGCAGTTACGTATACGGGGACACTGAAGCTTTCTTT.

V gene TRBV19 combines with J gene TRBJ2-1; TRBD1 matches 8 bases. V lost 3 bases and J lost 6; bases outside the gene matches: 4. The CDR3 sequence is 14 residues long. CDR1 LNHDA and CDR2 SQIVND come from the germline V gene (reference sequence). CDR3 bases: TGTGCCAGTAGTATCAACAGGGGGTCCAATGAGCAGTTCTTC. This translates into CASSINRGSNEQFF.

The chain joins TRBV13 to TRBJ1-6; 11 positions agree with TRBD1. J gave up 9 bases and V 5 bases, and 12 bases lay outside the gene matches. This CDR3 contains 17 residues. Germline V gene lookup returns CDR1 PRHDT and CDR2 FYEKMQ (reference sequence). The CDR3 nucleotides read TGTGCCAGCAGCCGGGACAGGGGGAAGTTTTCGGGTTCACCCCTCCACTTT. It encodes CASSRDRGKFSGSPLHF.

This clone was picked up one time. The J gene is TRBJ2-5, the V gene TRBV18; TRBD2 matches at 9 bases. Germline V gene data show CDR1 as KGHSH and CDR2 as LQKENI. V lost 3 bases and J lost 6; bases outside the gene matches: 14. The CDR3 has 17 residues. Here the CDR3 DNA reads TGTGCCAGCTCACCCGGGTTAGCGGGAGATATTACCCAGACCCAGTACTTC. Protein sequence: CASSPGLAGDITQTQYF.

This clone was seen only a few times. The CDR3 DNA is TGCGCCAGCAGCCAAAGCCCGATCGTTTCCTACGAGCAGTACTTC. This gives the protein CASSQSPIVSYEQYF. This chain connects TRBV4-3 to TRBJ2-7; D is ambiguous. V was trimmed by 2 bases and J by 1 base, leaving 12 bases between them. Germline V gene sequence: CDR1 LGHNA, CDR2 YSLEER. This CDR3 is built from 15 residues.